Below are 28 T cell receptor beta chains sequenced from a single sample in a study of shared clonotypes between healthy human individuals. TCRdb's copy holds only in-frame clones and misses some; the assay was immunoSEQ multiplex PCR. This sample carries about 2 million clones, 85% to 95% of them seen once, and the ten largest clones take 0.9% to 1.5%. The naive CD8 population came from CD45RO-negative cells selected for CCR7, without terminally differentiated effector memory CD45RA+ cells. The specimen was naive CD8+ T cells sorted from blood. All receptors derive from a man aged 18 to 35 in good health.

V usage is TRBV5-6 and J usage is TRBJ2-7; D is ambiguous. CDR3 length equals 13 residues. Germline V gives CDR1 SGHDT, CDR2 YYEEEE. The V end lost 2 bases, the J end lost 2 bases, and 8 bases lay between the germline ends. The CDR3, as DNA: TGTGCCAGCAGCTTTAGTGTACCCTACGAGCAGTACTTC. It encodes CASSFSVPYEQYF.

V usage is TRBV18 and J usage is TRBJ1-2; D is undetermined. CDR3 size: 13 residues. Between the trimmed V and J ends, which lost 2 bases and 6 bases, there was a span of 10 bases. Germline V CDR1 and CDR2: KGHSH, LQKENI. CDR3: CASSPSLDDGYTF. CDR3 in DNA: TGTGCCAGCTCACCATCGTTGGACGATGGCTACACCTTC.

The chain employs TRBV27 and TRBJ2-4; D remains unclear. Germline CDR1 MNHEY, CDR2 SMNVEV (reference sequence). CDR3 size: 16 residues. The V and J ends lost 4 bases and 0 bases respectively, with 13 bases between them. In nucleotides, the CDR3 is TGTGCCAGCAGTTCCAGACAAACCCTAGCCAAAAACATTCAGTACTTC. It translates to CASSSRQTLAKNIQYF.

In nucleotides, the CDR3 is TGTGCCAGCAGCTTAGGGGTGCTAGCAGGCGACGAGCAGTACTTC. Translated, it gives CASSLGVLAGDEQYF. The rearrangement uses TRBV7-9 and TRBJ2-7; a weak D match, TRBD2 (5 bases). V lost 1 base, J lost 5 bases, and 15 bases lay in between. Looked up from germline, CDR1 is SEHNR and CDR2 is FQNEAQ (reference sequence). The CDR3 extends over 15 amino acids.

This clone showed up just once. The chain links TRBV28 to TRBJ2-1; TRBD2 matches 10 bases. This CDR3 contains 15 residues. The germline gives CDR1 MDHEN, CDR2 SYDVKM. Losses at the gene ends were 6 bases for V and 7 bases for J; bases not matched to a gene: 9. The CDR3 region has the DNA TGTGCCAGCAGCTCGCCCGGACTAGCGGTAAATGAGCAGTTCTTC. It yields the protein CASSSPGLAVNEQFF.

The genes are TRBV28 and TRBJ2-5; no definite D call. This CDR3 is 15 amino acids long. Trimming shortened V by 2 bases and J by 5 bases, and 15 bases separated the two germline ends. CDR1 and CDR2 (germline): MDHEN, SYDVKM. The CDR3: CASSLGERVGETQYF. CDR3 nucleotides: TGTGCCAGCAGTTTAGGGGAACGGGTCGGGGAGACCCAGTACTTC.

The chain carries TRBV5-4 and TRBJ2-1; TRBD2 matches 14 bases. Germline CDR1 and CDR2: SGHNT and YYREEE (reference sequence). Trimming took 4 bases from V and 2 from J; bases not matched to a gene: 5. CDR3 length: 17 residues. In DNA, the CDR3 is TGTGCCAGCAGCCCGACTAGCGGGGGGGCGCCCTACAATGAGCAGTTCTTC. This translates into CASSPTSGGAPYNEQFF.

In its sample, this clone was seen once. The chain has TRBV4-1 and TRBJ1-2; maybe TRBD1 (6 bases). There are 14 residues in the CDR3. V was trimmed by 0 bases and J by 1 base, leaving 6 bases between them. Germline V gene sequence: CDR1 MGHRA, CDR2 YSYEKL. CDR3 sequence reads: CASSQEDSNYGYTF. The CDR3 coding sequence is TGCGCCAGCAGCCAAGAGGACAGTAACTATGGCTACACCTTC.

J is TRBJ1-1 and V is TRBV27; TRBD1 agrees at 9 bases. The germline V gene has CDR1 MNHEY and CDR2 SMNVEV (reference sequence). V gave up 5 bases and J gave up 3 bases; unmatched junction bases: 10. CDR3 length: 16 amino acids. The CDR3 reads CASSLLPGQGDTEAFF. In nucleotides, the CDR3 is TGTGCCAGCAGTCTATTACCGGGACAGGGTGACACTGAAGCTTTCTTT.

The rearrangement uses TRBV27 and TRBJ2-7, with TRBD2 matching over 15 bases. The CDR3 runs to 15 residues. Germline-derived CDR1 and CDR2 are MNHEY and SMNVEV (reference sequence). After removal of 7 bases from V and 13 bases from J, the junction contained 14 bases not matched to a gene. CDR3: CASMSRGLAGGRAYF. CDR3 coding DNA: TGTGCCAGCATGTCCCGAGGACTAGCGGGGGGGAGGGCTTACTTC.

The chain recombines TRBV15 with TRBJ2-5; D possibly corresponds to TRBD2 (5 bases). Trimming removed 3 bases at V and 5 bases at J, with 13 bases between. Germline values: CDR1 LNHNV, CDR2 YYDKDF (reference sequence). This CDR3 has 14 residues. CDR3: CATSSEEVAETQYF. CDR3 nucleotides: TGTGCCACCAGCAGCGAAGAGGTAGCGGAGACCCAGTACTTC.

This chain uses TRBV7-9 with TRBJ2-3; D ambiguous. Germline CDR1 and CDR2: SEHNR and FQNEAQ (reference sequence). V was clipped by 0 bases and J by 0 bases, with 7 bases between them. CDR3 length: 15 amino acids. The CDR3 region is CASSLAVSSTDTQYF. In DNA form, the CDR3 reads TGTGCCAGCAGCTTAGCAGTCTCTAGCACAGATACGCAGTATTTT.

The rearrangement joins TRBV6-5 to TRBJ2-2; 8 nucleotides agree with TRBD1. Germline CDR1 is MNHEY and CDR2 is SVGAGI. The CDR3 totals 15 residues. V was pared by 4 bases and J by 6 bases, with 7 bases of the junction left unmatched. In nucleotides, the CDR3 is TGTGCCAGCAGTTCACAGGACAGGGTCGCCGGGGAGCTGTTTTTT. It is translated as CASSSQDRVAGELFF.

The chain has TRBV30 and TRBJ1-4, with D perhaps TRBD1 (5 bases). The germline CDR1 and CDR2 sequences are GTSNPN and SVGIG (reference sequence). V dropped 0 bases and J dropped 8 bases, with 13 bases sitting between them. CDR3 size: 14 residues. The chain's CDR3 is CAWSVVGSGEKLFF. CDR3 in DNA: TGTGCCTGGAGTGTTGTTGGGTCAGGGGAAAAACTGTTTTTT.

The CDR3 region is CASSQDRGTNTEAFF. The DNA of the CDR3 is TGCGCCAGCAGCCAGGACAGAGGGACAAACACTGAAGCTTTCTTT. The rearrangement joins TRBV4-3 to TRBJ1-1, with D possibly matching TRBD1 (6 bases). Trimming removed 3 bases from V and 2 bases from J, with 13 bases in between. This CDR3 region has 15 residues. Germline loops: CDR1 LGHNA, CDR2 YSLEER.

For this clone: Other DNA sequences within the sample encode an identical CDR3. The V and J genes are TRBV15 and TRBJ1-1; no clear D. The CDR3 loop spans 14 amino acids. Germline CDR1 reads LNHNV; CDR2 reads YYDKDF (reference sequence). With 1 base removed from V and 1 base from J, the gap between germline ends came to 7 bases. This chain's CDR3 is CATSRGGENTEAFF. CDR3 coding DNA: TGTGCCACCAGCAGAGGGGGTGAGAACACTGAAGCTTTCTTT.

J is TRBJ2-7 and V is TRBV27; 8 positions agree with TRBD2. This CDR3 comprises 15 residues. The junction had 7 bases not matched to a gene; V was cut back by 5 bases and J by 1 base. Looked up from germline, CDR1 is MNHEY and CDR2 is SMNVEV (reference sequence). CDR3 sequence reads: CASSPERGSSYEQYF. The CDR3, as DNA: TGTGCCAGCAGTCCCGAGCGGGGGTCTTCCTACGAGCAGTACTTC.

This chain joins TRBV28 and TRBJ1-1; D gene uncertain. This CDR3 comprises 13 residues. Between the trimmed V and J ends, which lost 3 bases and 5 bases, there was a span of 10 bases. The V gene's germline CDR1 is MDHEN and CDR2 SYDVKM. CDR3 in amino acids: CASSFFAGTEAFF. Here the CDR3 DNA reads TGTGCCAGCAGTTTTTTTGCAGGAACTGAAGCTTTCTTT.

Here the CDR3 reads CAWGGLAGGPAGELFF. The CDR3 nucleotides read TGTGCCTGGGGGGGACTAGCGGGAGGGCCGGCCGGGGAGCTGTTTTTT. The chain recombines TRBV30 with TRBJ2-2, with 16 bases lining up with TRBD2. The CDR3 is 16 amino acids. Germline V gene lookup returns CDR1 GTSNPN and CDR2 SVGIG (reference sequence). V was pared by 5 bases and J by 6 bases, with 6 bases of the junction left unmatched.

V is TRBV7-8 and J is TRBJ2-3; D remains ambiguous. In germline, CDR1 is SGHVS, CDR2 FQNEAQ. V lost 5 bases and J lost 4, with 10 bases in between. The CDR3 is made up of 13 amino acids. The CDR3 loop reads CASSLGGPDTQYF. DNA of the CDR3: TGTGCCAGCAGCCTAGGTGGCCCAGATACGCAGTATTTT.

The chain recombines TRBV10-3 with TRBJ2-7; 8 nucleotides agree with TRBD2. Trimming removed 2 bases from V and 2 bases from J; junction bases left unmatched: 5. The CDR3 runs 15 residues. Germline-derived CDR1 and CDR2 are ENHRY and SYGVKD. CDR3 in DNA: TGTGCCATCAGTGAGCCTAGCGGGCTGACCTACGAGCAGTACTTC. This gives the protein CAISEPSGLTYEQYF.

V usage is TRBV4-3 and J usage is TRBJ2-3; D is possibly TRBD2 (5 bases). The V end lost 5 bases, the J end lost 2 bases, and 17 bases lay between the germline ends. CDR1 is LGHNA and CDR2 is YSLEER in the germline V gene. This CDR3 is 16 amino acids long. CDR3 protein: CASSSNSAGPTDTQYF. CDR3 in DNA: TGCGCCAGCAGCTCCAACTCGGCGGGTCCCACAGATACGCAGTATTTT.

This chain uses TRBV15 with TRBJ2-6, with 8 bases fitting TRBD1. The CDR3 has 16 residues. Germline-derived CDR1 and CDR2 are LNHNV and YYDKDF (reference sequence). The V gene end was trimmed by 4 bases and the J gene end by 2 bases; junction bases not matched to a gene: 4. The CDR3 coding sequence is TGTGCCACCAGCATAGGACAGGGACCTGGGGCCAACGTCCTGACTTTC. Encoded protein: CATSIGQGPGANVLTF.

This chain joins TRBV6-5 and TRBJ2-7; D may correspond to TRBD1 or TRBD2 (5 bases each). The CDR3 runs 14 residues. The V and J ends lost 5 bases and 0 bases respectively, with 11 bases between them. CDR1 is MNHEY and CDR2 is SVGAGI in the germline V gene. The CDR3 DNA is TGTGCCAGCAGTATCCGGGACCACTCCTACGAGCAGTACTTC. As protein: CASSIRDHSYEQYF.

V gene TRBV13 combines with J gene TRBJ1-1; 12 positions match TRBD1. Per the germline V gene, CDR1 is PRHDT and CDR2 is FYEKMQ (reference sequence). CDR3 size: 16 residues. The V and J ends lost 5 bases and 4 bases, in that order; junction bases with no gene match: 8. This CDR3 is CASSPGQGAGVTEAFF. The CDR3 DNA follows: TGTGCCAGCAGCCCGGGACAGGGGGCAGGAGTCACTGAAGCTTTCTTT.

This sequence joins TRBV29-1 and TRBJ2-2; tentatively, D is TRBD2 (6 bases). V dropped 6 bases and J dropped 4 bases, with 15 bases sitting between them. CDR3 length equals 14 residues. Germline lookup yields CDR1 SQVTM and CDR2 ANQGSEA. CDR3 in amino acids: CSVSGGMITGELFF. CDR3 nucleotides: TGCAGCGTGAGTGGAGGGATGATCACCGGGGAGCTGTTTTTT.

CDR3 DNA: TGTGCCAGCAGTTTTCAGGACCTGAACTACAATGAGCAGTTCTTC. Its translation: CASSFQDLNYNEQFF. J is TRBJ2-1 and V is TRBV14; D ambiguous. From germline, CDR1 is SGHDN and CDR2 FVKESK. CDR3 size: 15 residues. V lost 6 bases and J lost 3, with 15 bases in between.

The chain links TRBV5-6 to TRBJ1-1, with 8 positions matching TRBD1. The CDR3 length is 16 residues. CDR1 and CDR2 (germline): SGHDT, YYEEEE. J was trimmed by 3 bases and V by 2 bases; bases with no gene match: 9. The CDR3 reads CASSLGAGGWYTEAFF. CDR3 coding DNA: TGTGCCAGCAGCTTAGGAGCAGGGGGCTGGTACACTGAAGCTTTCTTT.